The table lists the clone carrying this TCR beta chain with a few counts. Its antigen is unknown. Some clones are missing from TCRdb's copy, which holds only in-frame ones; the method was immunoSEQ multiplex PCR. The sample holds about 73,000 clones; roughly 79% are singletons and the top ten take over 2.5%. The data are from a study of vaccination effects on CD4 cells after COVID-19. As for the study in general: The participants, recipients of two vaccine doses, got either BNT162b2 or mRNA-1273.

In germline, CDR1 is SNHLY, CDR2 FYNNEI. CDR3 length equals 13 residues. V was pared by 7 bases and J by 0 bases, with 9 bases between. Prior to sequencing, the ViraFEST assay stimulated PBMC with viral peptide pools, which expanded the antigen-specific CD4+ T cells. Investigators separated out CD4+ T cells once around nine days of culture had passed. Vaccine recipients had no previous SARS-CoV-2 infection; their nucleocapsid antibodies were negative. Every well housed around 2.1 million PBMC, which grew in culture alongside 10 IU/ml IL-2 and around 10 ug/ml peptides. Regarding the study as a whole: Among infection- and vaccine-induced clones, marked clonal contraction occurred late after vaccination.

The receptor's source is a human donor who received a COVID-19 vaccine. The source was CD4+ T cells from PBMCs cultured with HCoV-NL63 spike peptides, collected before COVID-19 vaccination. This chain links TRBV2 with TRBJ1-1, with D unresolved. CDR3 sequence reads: CASIAGLNTEAFF. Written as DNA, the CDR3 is TGTGCCAGCATCGCAGGATTGAACACTGAAGCTTTCTTT.